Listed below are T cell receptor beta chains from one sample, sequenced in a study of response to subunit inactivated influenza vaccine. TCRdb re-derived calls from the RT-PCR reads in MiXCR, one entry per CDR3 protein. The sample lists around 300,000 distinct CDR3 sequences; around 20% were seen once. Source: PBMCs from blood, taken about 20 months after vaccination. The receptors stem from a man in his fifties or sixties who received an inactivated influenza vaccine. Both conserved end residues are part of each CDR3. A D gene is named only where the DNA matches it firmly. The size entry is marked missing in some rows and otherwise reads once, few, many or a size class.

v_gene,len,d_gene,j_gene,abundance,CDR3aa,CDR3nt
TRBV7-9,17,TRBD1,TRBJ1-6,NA,CASSLRTGVAPNSPLHF,TGTGCCAGCAGCTTAAGGACAGGGGTGGCACCAAATTCACCCCTCCACTTT
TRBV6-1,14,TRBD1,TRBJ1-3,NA,CASSTNRGGNTIYF,TGTGCCAGCAGCACAAACAGGGGTGGAAACACCATATATTTT
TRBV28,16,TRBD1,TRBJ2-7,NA,CASSTRTGQNLYEQYF,TGTGCCAGCAGTACGAGGACAGGACAAAATCTCTACGAGCAGTACTTC
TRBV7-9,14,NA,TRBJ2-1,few,CASSMGLAYNEQFF,TGTGCCAGCAGCATGGGACTTGCTTACAATGAGCAGTTCTTC
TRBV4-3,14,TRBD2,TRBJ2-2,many,CASSQTGLAGELFF,TGCGCCAGCAGCCAAACCGGACTAGCCGGGGAGCTGTTTTTT
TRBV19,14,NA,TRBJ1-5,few,CASSTTGSNQPQHF,TGTGCCAGTAGTACTACAGGGAGCAATCAGCCCCAGCATTTT
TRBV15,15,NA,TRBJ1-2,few,CATSRVRTAIYGCTF,TGTGCCACCAGCAGAGTGCGGACGGCAATCTATGGCTGCACCTTC
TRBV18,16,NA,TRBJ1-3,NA,CASSPRRMNSGNTIYF,TGTGCCAGCTCACCACGGAGGATGAACTCTGGAAACACCATATATTTT
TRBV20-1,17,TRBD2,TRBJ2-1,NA,CSARALAGLSSYNEQFF,TGCAGTGCTAGAGCGCTAGCGGGTCTCAGCTCCTACAATGAGCAGTTCTTC
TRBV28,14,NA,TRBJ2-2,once,CASSHGGHGGELFF,TGTGCCAGCAGCCACGGCGGTCACGGCGGGGAGCTGTTTTTT
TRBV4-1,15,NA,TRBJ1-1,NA,CASSRPGTENTEAFF,TGCGCCAGCAGCCGTCCCGGGACGGAGAACACTGAAGCTTTCTTT
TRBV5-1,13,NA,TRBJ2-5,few,CASSLSSQETQYF,TGTGCCAGCAGCTTATCCAGCCAAGAGACCCAGTACTTC
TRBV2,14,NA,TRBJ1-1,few,CASSEWAAVTEAFF,TGTGCCAGCAGTGAATGGGCGGCGGTCACTGAAGCTTTCTTT
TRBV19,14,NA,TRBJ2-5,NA,CASSISRIQETQYF,TGTGCCAGTAGTATTTCCCGAATCCAAGAGACCCAGTACTTC
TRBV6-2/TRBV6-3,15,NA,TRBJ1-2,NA,CASRPPDWTVYGYTF,TGTGCCAGCAGGCCCCCCGATTGGACAGTCTATGGCTACACCTTC
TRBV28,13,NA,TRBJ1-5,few,CASSRQYNQPQHF,TGTGCCAGCAGTCGACAGTATAATCAGCCCCAGCATTTT
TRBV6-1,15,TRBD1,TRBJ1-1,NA,CASRSGTGGFTEAFF,TGTGCCAGCAGGTCCGGGACAGGGGGGTTCACCGAAGCTTTCTTT
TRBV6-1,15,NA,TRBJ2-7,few,CASSIGTPDSYEQYF,TGTGCCAGCAGTATCGGGACACCGGACTCCTACGAGCAGTACTTC
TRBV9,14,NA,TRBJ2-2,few,CASSMTSRGGELFF,TGTGCCAGCAGCATGACTAGTCGCGGCGGGGAGCTGTTTTTT
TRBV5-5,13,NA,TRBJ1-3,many,CASSLEGGNTIYF,TGTGCCAGCAGCTTGGAAGGGGGAAACACCATATATTTT
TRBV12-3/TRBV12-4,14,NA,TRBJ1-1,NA,CASSQGGGATEAFF,TGTGCCAGCAGCCAAGGGGGAGGGGCCACTGAAGCTTTCTTT
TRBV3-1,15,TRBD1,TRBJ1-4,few,CASSPGTGGFEKLFF,TGTGCCAGCAGCCCAGGGACAGGGGGCTTTGAAAAACTGTTTTTT
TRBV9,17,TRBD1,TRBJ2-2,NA,CASSTSKQGVNTGELFF,TGTGCCAGCAGCACGTCTAAACAGGGGGTGAACACCGGGGAGCTGTTTTTT
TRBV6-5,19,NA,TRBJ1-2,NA,CASSYSIHASRGNSYGYTF,TGTGCCAGCAGTTACTCGATACATGCCTCCAGGGGAAATAGCTATGGCTACACCTTC
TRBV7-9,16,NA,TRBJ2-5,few,CASSLIRWGSQETQYF,TGTGCCAGCAGCTTAATACGTTGGGGTTCACAAGAGACCCAGTACTTC
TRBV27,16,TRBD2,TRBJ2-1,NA,CASSSQSGRAYNEQFF,TGTGCCAGCAGTTCACAAAGTGGGAGGGCCTACAATGAGCAGTTCTTC
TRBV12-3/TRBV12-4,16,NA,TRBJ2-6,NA,CASSLLGALGANVLTF,TGTGCCAGCAGTTTACTGGGGGCGCTCGGGGCCAACGTCCTGACTTTC
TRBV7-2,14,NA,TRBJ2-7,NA,CASRASNGPHEQYF,TGTGCCAGCAGAGCTAGTAATGGGCCCCACGAGCAGTACTTC
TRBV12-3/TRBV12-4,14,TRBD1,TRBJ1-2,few,CASRLGQERGGYTF,TGTGCCAGCAGACTCGGACAGGAGAGGGGTGGCTACACCTTC
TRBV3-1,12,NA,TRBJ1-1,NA,CASSYSAGVAFF,TGTGCCAGCAGCTACAGCGCTGGTGTAGCTTTCTTT
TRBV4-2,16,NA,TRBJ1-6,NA,CASSQVAGQLNSPLHF,TGTGCCAGCAGCCAAGTTGCTGGACAGCTAAATTCACCCCTCCACTTT
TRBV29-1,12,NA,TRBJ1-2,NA,CSVTDPNYGYTF,TGCAGCGTTACGGACCCTAACTATGGCTACACCTTC
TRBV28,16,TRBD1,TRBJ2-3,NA,CASNLLLQGRPDTQYF,TGTGCCAGCAACCTACTATTACAGGGGCGGCCAGATACGCAGTATTTT
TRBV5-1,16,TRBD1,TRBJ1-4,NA,CASSLFEGAFNEKLFF,TGCGCCAGCAGCTTGTTCGAGGGGGCGTTCAATGAAAAACTGTTTTTT
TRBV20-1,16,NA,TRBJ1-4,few,CSASKGPGATNEKLFF,TGCAGTGCTTCCAAGGGGCCCGGGGCAACTAATGAAAAACTGTTTTTT
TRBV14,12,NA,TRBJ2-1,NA,CASSQTVVKQFF,TGTGCCAGCAGCCAAACGGTCGTCAAGCAGTTCTTC
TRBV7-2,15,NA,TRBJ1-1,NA,CASRGGTGMNTEAFF,TGTGCCAGCAGGGGCGGGACGGGCATGAACACTGAAGCTTTCTTT
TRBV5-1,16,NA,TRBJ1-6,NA,CASSESPGLPNSPLHF,TGCGCCAGCAGCGAGTCACCGGGACTCCCAAATTCACCCCTCCACTTT
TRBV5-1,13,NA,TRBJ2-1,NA,CASSLEARNKQFF,TGCGCCAGCAGCTTGGAGGCGCGCAATAAGCAGTTCTTC
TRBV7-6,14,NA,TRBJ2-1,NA,CASSRLTNYNEQFF,TGTGCCAGCAGCAGACTGACAAATTACAATGAGCAGTTCTTC
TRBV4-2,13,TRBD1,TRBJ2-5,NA,CASSQSDRGTQYF,TGTGCCAGCAGCCAATCCGACAGGGGGACTCAGTACTTC
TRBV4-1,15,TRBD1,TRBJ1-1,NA,CASSHLSTGGTEAFF,TGCGCCAGCAGCCACCTCTCGACAGGGGGGACTGAAGCTTTCTTT
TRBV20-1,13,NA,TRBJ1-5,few,CSVADRGNQPQHF,TGCAGTGTCGCAGACAGAGGAAATCAGCCCCAGCATTTT
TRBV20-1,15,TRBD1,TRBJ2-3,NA,CSARPTGGNLDTQYF,TGCAGTGCCAGACCGACAGGGGGCAACTTAGATACGCAGTATTTT
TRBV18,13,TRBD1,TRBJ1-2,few,CASSSGQLYGYTF,TGTGCCAGCTCATCGGGACAGCTCTATGGCTACACCTTC
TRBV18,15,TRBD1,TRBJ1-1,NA,CASSLTGAVNTEAFF,TGTGCCAGCTCATTAACAGGGGCCGTGAACACTGAAGCTTTCTTT
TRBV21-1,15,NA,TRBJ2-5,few,CASNLRTGGQETQYF,TGTGCCAGCAACCTACGGACAGGGGGACAAGAGACCCAGTACTTC
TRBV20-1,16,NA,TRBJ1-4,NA,CSVPRGGTGLNEKLFF,TGCAGTGTCCCCCGCGGGGGGACGGGTCTTAATGAAAAACTGTTTTTT
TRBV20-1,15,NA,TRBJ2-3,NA,CSASLINPSPDTQYF,TGCAGTGCTAGCCTTATCAATCCAAGCCCAGATACGCAGTATTTT
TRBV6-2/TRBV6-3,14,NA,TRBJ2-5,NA,CASKTGDGQETQYF,TGTGCCAGCAAGACCGGGGACGGCCAAGAGACCCAGTACTTC
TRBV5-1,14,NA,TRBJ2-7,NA,CASSPPRDTYEQYF,TGCGCCAGCAGCCCTCCCAGGGACACCTACGAGCAGTACTTC
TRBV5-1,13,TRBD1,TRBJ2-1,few,CASRDRSFNEQFF,TGCGCCAGCAGGGACAGGTCCTTCAATGAGCAGTTCTTC
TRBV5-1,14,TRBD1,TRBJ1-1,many,CASSLAQGGVKAFF,TGCGCCAGCAGCTTGGCGCAGGGGGGGGTTAAAGCTTTCTTT
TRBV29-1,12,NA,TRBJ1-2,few,CSVESGTYGYTF,TGCAGCGTTGAGTCAGGGACCTATGGCTACACCTTC